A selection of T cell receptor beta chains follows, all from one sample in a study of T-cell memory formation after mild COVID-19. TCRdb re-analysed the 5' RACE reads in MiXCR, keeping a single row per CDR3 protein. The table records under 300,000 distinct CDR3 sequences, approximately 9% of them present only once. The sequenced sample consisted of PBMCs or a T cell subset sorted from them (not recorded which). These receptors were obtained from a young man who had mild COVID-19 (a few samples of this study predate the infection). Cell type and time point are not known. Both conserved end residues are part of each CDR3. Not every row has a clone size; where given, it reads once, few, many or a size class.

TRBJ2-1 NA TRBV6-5 CASSKLAGGHNEQFF
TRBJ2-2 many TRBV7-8 CASSRQGNTGELFF
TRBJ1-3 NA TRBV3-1 CASSPAIDSSGNTIYF
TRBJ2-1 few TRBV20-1 CSVEGLDSYNEQFF
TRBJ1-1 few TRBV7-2 CASSFAPGGNTEAFF
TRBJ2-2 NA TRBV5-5 CASSLWESGTGELFF
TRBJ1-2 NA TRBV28 CASSDPSEGIYGYTF
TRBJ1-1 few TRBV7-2 CASSPSLGRTGNTEAFF
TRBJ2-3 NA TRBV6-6 CASQGGGTDTQYF
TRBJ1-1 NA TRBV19 CASTGGGEAFF
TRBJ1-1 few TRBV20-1 CSGIQDMNTEAFF
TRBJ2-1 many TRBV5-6 CASSLPGEQFF
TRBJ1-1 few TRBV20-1 CSAPSGAEAFF
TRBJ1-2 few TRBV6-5 CASRKIPDNRGPSYGYTF
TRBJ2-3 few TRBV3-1 CASSQIGTDTQYF
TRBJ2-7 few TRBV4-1 CASSQVLGRSSYEQYF
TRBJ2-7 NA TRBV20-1 CSARPHLALSYEQYF
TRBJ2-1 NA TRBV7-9 CASSHTTRVYEQFF
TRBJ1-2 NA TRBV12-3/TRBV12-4 CASSLPGVYGYTF
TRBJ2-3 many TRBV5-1 CASSLAVVSTDTQYF
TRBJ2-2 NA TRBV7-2 CAGLYRNTGELFF
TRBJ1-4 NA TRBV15 CATSSSRAGRGKLFF
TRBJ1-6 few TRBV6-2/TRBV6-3 CASSYSGEGGSPLHF
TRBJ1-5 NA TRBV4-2 CASSQRMQGGQPQHF
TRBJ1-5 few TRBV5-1 CASSLTGQGGQPQHF
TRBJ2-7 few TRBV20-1 CSARDSRFYEQYF
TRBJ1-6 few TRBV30 CAWSRRSYNSPLHF
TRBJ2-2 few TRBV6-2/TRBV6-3 CASTYAGELNTGELFF
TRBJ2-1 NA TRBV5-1 CASSLAGTSFSGSYNEQFF
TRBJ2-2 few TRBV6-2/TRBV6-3 CASTGTDNTGELFF
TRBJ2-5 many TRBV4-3 CASSQGWTSGAETQYF
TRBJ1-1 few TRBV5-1 CASSLGGRGRPEAFF
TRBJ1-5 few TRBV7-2 CASSPVAPNQPQHF
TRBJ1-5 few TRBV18 CASSPLRDQPQHF
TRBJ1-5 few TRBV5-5 CASSHRIYGGPDRRRGEQPQHF
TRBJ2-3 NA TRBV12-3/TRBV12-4 CASSHPRAFETGTDTQYF
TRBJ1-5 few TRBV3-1 CASSQVAGQPQHF
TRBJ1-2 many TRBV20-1 CSASTGYGYTF
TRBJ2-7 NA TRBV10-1 CASSEAAGGAYEQYF
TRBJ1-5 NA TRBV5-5 CASTGTINQPQHF
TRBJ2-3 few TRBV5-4 CASSHGRPEDTQYF